One sample yielded the 5 T cell receptor beta chains listed below, sequenced in a study of CD8 T cells in Susac syndrome. Random hexamers were used to reverse transcribe 0.5 to 1 ug of RNA. A single record per CDR3 protein comes from TCRdb applying MiXCR to the immunoSEQ multiplex PCR reads. The repertoire consists of around 150,000 distinct CDR3 sequences, with about 95% occurring once and the leading ten covering 0.11%. Material: CD4+ T cells from PBMCs. The receptor set was obtained from a human donor with multiple sclerosis.

V gene TRBV28 combines with J gene TRBJ2-1, with TRBD1 identical over 8 bases. Trimming at V came to 7 bases and at J to 7 bases, leaving 9 bases not matched to a gene. The CDR3 extends over 14 amino acids. The germline V gene has CDR1 MDHEN and CDR2 SYDVKM. The CDR3 DNA reads as TGTGCCAGCATTTCAGGGGGCGGTTTTAATGAGCAGTTCTTC. The encoded protein is CASISGGGFNEQFF.

This rearrangement joins TRBV2 to TRBJ1-1, with D possibly being TRBD1 (5 bases). Looked up from germline, CDR1 is SNHLY and CDR2 is FYNNEI. V gave up 2 bases and J gave up 7 bases, with 23 bases separating them. The length of the CDR3 is 17 residues. DNA for the CDR3: TGTGCCAGCAGTGAATATATTGGGAGGAGGGGTCCTCTTGAAGCTTTCTTT. This sequence encodes CASSEYIGRRGPLEAFF.

The V gene is TRBV2, the J gene TRBJ2-1, with D perhaps matching TRBD2 (5 bases). The CDR3 extends over 12 amino acids. Germline-derived CDR1 and CDR2 are SNHLY and FYNNEI. V was trimmed by 3 bases and J by 10 bases, leaving 10 bases between them. The CDR3 nucleotides are TGTGCCAGCAGTGATAAGGGAGTCGAGCAGTTCTTC. Translating it yields CASSDKGVEQFF.

The chain carries TRBV2 and TRBJ2-5; TRBD2 agrees at 7 bases. This CDR3 comprises 15 residues. V was clipped by 4 bases and J by 5 bases; unmatched bases: 10. The germline gives CDR1 SNHLY, CDR2 FYNNEI. CDR3 DNA: TGTGCCAGCAGTGTGGGCGGGAGCCCTGGGGAGACCCAGTACTTC. As protein: CASSVGGSPGETQYF.

This clonotype was counted a single time. V gene TRBV12-3 or TRBV12-4 combines with J gene TRBJ1-1, with D maybe TRBD1 (6 bases). This CDR3 contains 14 residues. Trimming shortened V by 3 bases and J by 2 bases, and 10 bases separated the two germline ends. CDR3 sequence reads: CASSFSGHNTEAFF. DNA of the CDR3: TGTGCCAGCAGTTTTTCGGGACACAACACTGAAGCTTTCTTT.